This T cell receptor beta chain was found in a study of blood T cell repertoires in COVID-19. The V end was cut by 4 bases, the J end by 3 bases, with 10 bases between. CDR1 is LGHNA and CDR2 is YNFKEQ in the germline V gene. CDR3 length: 14 residues. The data were produced by immunoSEQ multiplex PCR, yet TCRdb's version contains in-frame clones alone and is incomplete. The sample yields tens of thousands of clones, about 86% seen once. Sample: peripheral blood. This receptor was obtained from a human donor in a cohort sampled during active COVID-19. The V and J genes are TRBV4-2 and TRBJ1-5; D is possibly TRBD1 (6 bases). In DNA form, the CDR3 reads TGTGCCAGCAGCCGGGGGCATTCCAATCAGCCCCAGCATTTT. This codes for CASSRGHSNQPQHF.